Shown below are 28 T cell receptor beta chains from a single sample sequenced in a study of blood T cells in healthy people across ages (dated by TCRdb to between 2015 and 2016). The library was generated by 5' RACE. The run used an Illumina HiSeq 2500. A second roughly 6 to 12 cycle PCR used a sample-barcoded 5' primer and a J-beta primer mix. TCRdb reworked the public reads: Q25 trimming with fastp, MiXCR clone assembly, productive beta chains retained. Every distinct CDR3 protein forms one entry, paired with its most common genes and DNA. Here the sample has roughly 1.4 million distinct CDR3 sequences; around 59% occur a single time. The top ten clones comprise 5.5% to 8% of the sample. The sequenced material came from blood. These receptors all come from a man aged 18 to 30 in good health.

The V and J genes are TRBV20-1 and TRBJ2-1; 8 nucleotides match TRBD1. Trimming took 0 bases from V and 5 from J; bases not matched to a gene: 12. Germline CDR1 is DFQATT and CDR2 is SNEGSKA (reference sequence). The CDR3 has 17 amino acids. The CDR3, as DNA: TGCAGTGCTAGAGATCCCTCCGACAGGGGTGGCAACAATGAGCAGTTCTTC. It yields the protein CSARDPSDRGGNNEQFF.

The chain carries TRBV4-3 and TRBJ1-4; a weak D match, TRBD1 (5 bases). Germline V CDR1 and CDR2: LGHNA, YSLEER. The CDR3 is made up of 14 amino acids. The V end lost 1 base, the J end lost 8 bases, and 11 bases lay between the germline ends. CDR3 region: CASSQVGVEEKLFF. Written as DNA, the CDR3 is TGCGCCAGCAGCCAAGTAGGGGTGGAAGAAAAACTGTTTTTT.

The V call is TRBV4-2, the J call TRBJ2-5, with 7 bases matching TRBD2. Germline-derived CDR1 and CDR2 are LGHNA and YNFKEQ. This CDR3 comprises 15 residues. Trimming removed 3 bases from V and 1 base from J; junction bases left unmatched: 5. CDR3 sequence reads: CASSHTSGTQETQYF. Written as DNA, the CDR3 is TGTGCCAGCAGCCACACCAGCGGGACCCAAGAGACCCAGTACTTC.

As DNA, the CDR3 is TGTGCCAGCAGCGGCGCGTGGGGTGAAGCTTTCTTT. This gives the protein CASSGAWGEAFF. V usage is TRBV9 and J usage is TRBJ1-1; no firm D call. The CDR3 sequence is 12 residues long. The germline V gene has CDR1 SGDLS and CDR2 YYNGEE. V lost 3 bases, J lost 7 bases, and 10 bases lay in between.

There are a few counts of this clonotype. This chain uses TRBV29-1 with TRBJ2-5; 9 bases align to TRBD1. The germline V gene encodes CDR1 SQVTM and CDR2 ANQGSEA. The J segment lost 7 bases and the V segment lost 4 bases, leaving 7 bases of the junction unmatched. The CDR3 runs to 13 residues. The CDR3 DNA reads as TGCAGCGTTGGAACAGGGGGCGCCGGGACCCAGTACTTC. This gives the protein CSVGTGGAGTQYF.

In this sample, this clonotype turned up a few times. The chain combines TRBV10-3 with TRBJ1-6, with D maybe TRBD1 (6 bases). CDR3 length equals 14 residues. V was pared by 10 bases and J by 7 bases, with 17 bases between. Germline assignment: CDR1 ENHRY and CDR2 SYGVKD. CDR3 amino acids: CATRTASTNSPLHF. The CDR3 region has the DNA TGTGCCACCCGGACAGCAAGTACAAATTCACCCCTCCACTTT.

There are a few counts of this clonotype. This chain joins TRBV24-1 and TRBJ2-3, with D maybe TRBD2 (6 bases). This CDR3 has 14 amino acids. Germline V gene sequence: CDR1 KGHDR, CDR2 SFDVKD. V lost 9 bases and J 3 bases, leaving 15 bases between the germline ends. CDR3 DNA sequence: TGTGCCACCTCCCGGACGGAGGGGACAGATACGCAGTATTTT. It specifies CATSRTEGTDTQYF.

This clonotype was observed a handful of times. V and J are TRBV5-1 and TRBJ2-7, with 10 bases identical to TRBD1. Germline values: CDR1 SGHRS, CDR2 YFSETQ. This CDR3 spans 14 amino acids. The V segment lost 6 bases and the J segment 3 bases; nucleotides outside the gene matches: 6. Written as DNA, the CDR3 is TGCGCCAGCAATCCCGGGACAGGGGTCTACGAGCAGTACTTC. This gives the protein CASNPGTGVYEQYF.

The sample holds many counts of this clonotype. The chain recombines TRBV11-2 with TRBJ2-1, with D tentatively TRBD1 or TRBD2 (5 bases each). Germline CDR1 SGHAT, CDR2 FQNNGV. This CDR3 region has 13 residues. Trimming pared 1 base from V and 12 bases from J, leaving 13 bases between. The DNA for the CDR3 is TGTGCCAGCAGCTTAGGTGGTTTTGGGGGGCAGTTCTTC. Encoded protein: CASSLGGFGGQFF.

The chain joins TRBV27 to TRBJ2-7; 8 bases align to TRBD2. CDR1 is MNHEY, CDR2 SMNVEV, per germline (reference sequence). V was clipped by 3 bases and J by 0 bases; unmatched bases: 4. The CDR3 has 15 amino acids. For the CDR3, the DNA is TGTGCCAGCAGTTTCAGCGGGAGCCTCTCCTACGAGCAGTACTTC. Its protein product is CASSFSGSLSYEQYF.

A few counts support this clonotype. The chain uses TRBV29-1 and TRBJ2-3; maybe TRBD2 (6 bases). Between the trimmed V and J ends, which lost 8 bases and 1 base, there was a span of 19 bases. Looked up from germline, CDR1 is SQVTM and CDR2 is ANQGSEA. The length of the CDR3 is 15 residues. CDR3 amino acids: CSLPSGASGTDTQYF. CDR3 coding DNA: TGCAGCCTACCCTCTGGGGCTAGCGGCACAGATACGCAGTATTTT.

As regards this clonotype: A read error is possible here, since a much larger clone lies one base away. The J gene is TRBJ2-3, the V gene TRBV27; tentatively, D is TRBD2 (6 bases). The CDR3 length is 14 residues. V lost 2 bases and J lost 1, with 7 bases in between. Germline V gene lookup returns CDR1 MNHEY and CDR2 SMNVEV (reference sequence). CDR3 DNA sequence: TGTGCCAGCAGTTTAGGGACTCGCACAGATACGCAGTATTTT. This gives the protein CASSLGTRTDTQYF.

The table lists this clonotype with a few counts. The chain combines TRBV4-1 with TRBJ2-5; no reliable D call. CDR1 is MGHRA, CDR2 YSYEKL, per germline. CDR3 length: 16 residues. Trimming shortened V by 1 base and J by 4 bases, and 16 bases separated the two germline ends. The CDR3 sequence is CASSQGSGSTRETQYF. The CDR3 DNA follows: TGCGCCAGCAGCCAAGGCTCCGGGTCGACGAGAGAGACCCAGTACTTC.

The chain uses TRBV20-1 and TRBJ2-5; D unclear. The CDR3 is made up of 12 amino acids. Trimming took 4 bases from V and 2 from J, leaving 8 bases between them. Germline V gene sequence: CDR1 DFQATT, CDR2 SNEGSKA (reference sequence). The CDR3 coding sequence is TGCAGTGCTACTCCGCAGCAAGAGACCCAGTACTTC. Its protein product is CSATPQQETQYF.

The table lists this clonotype with a few counts. The chain couples TRBV3-1 to TRBJ1-2; D remains unclear. Deletions cut 2 bases from V and 4 bases from J, with 11 bases between. Germline V lookup: CDR1 LGHDT, CDR2 YNNKEL (reference sequence). The CDR3 covers 14 residues. CDR3 coding DNA: TGTGCCAGCAGCCAAAGTGGGCAAAGCTATGGCTACACCTTC. Amino acid sequence: CASSQSGQSYGYTF.

This chain links TRBV29-1 with TRBJ2-1; D is undetermined. The germline V gene has CDR1 SQVTM and CDR2 ANQGSEA. V was shortened by 7 bases and J by 0 bases, with 13 bases between the two germline ends. The CDR3 length is 14 residues. CDR3 loop: CSADALSSYNEQFF. The CDR3, as DNA: TGCAGCGCCGATGCTCTGAGCTCCTACAATGAGCAGTTCTTC.

The chain recombines TRBV20-1 with TRBJ2-7; 8 nucleotides agree with TRBD2. J lost 7 bases, V lost 0 bases, and 8 bases had no gene match. Germline V gene lookup returns CDR1 DFQATT and CDR2 SNEGSKA (reference sequence). This CDR3 is built from 14 residues. CDR3 sequence (DNA): TGCAGTGCTAGAGACGGGGGGGGCTACAATGAGCAGTACTTC. As protein: CSARDGGGYNEQYF.

The chain links TRBV6-5 to TRBJ1-2, with 10 bases aligning to TRBD1. V gave up 0 bases and J gave up 7 bases; unmatched junction bases: 11. The CDR3 consists of 17 residues. The V gene's germline CDR1 is MNHEY and CDR2 SVGAGI. Here the CDR3 reads CASSYSTTGGRTVGYTF. CDR3 sequence (DNA): TGTGCCAGCAGTTACTCGACGACAGGGGGCCGGACAGTTGGCTACACCTTC.

The CDR3 DNA sequence: TGTGCCAGCAGATTCCCCCACCCCAGGGGGCTGATGACCAAAAACATTCAGTACTTC. It codes for CASRFPHPRGLMTKNIQYF. The chain combines TRBV27 with TRBJ2-4; TRBD1 aligns across 8 bases. Trimming at V came to 6 bases and at J to 2 bases, leaving 18 bases not matched to a gene. The V gene's germline CDR1 is MNHEY and CDR2 SMNVEV (reference sequence). This CDR3 has 19 residues.

The chain recombines TRBV27 with TRBJ1-2; D not resolved. Between the trimmed V and J ends, which lost 4 bases and 5 bases, there was a span of 14 bases. The CDR3 extends over 14 amino acids. Germline values: CDR1 MNHEY, CDR2 SMNVEV (reference sequence). The CDR3 nucleotides read TGTGCCAGCAGTTGGGCGGGCGGGCTATATGGCTACACCTTC. Translating it yields CASSWAGGLYGYTF.

This clonotype was seen only a few times. V gene TRBV11-2 combines with J gene TRBJ2-6; D uncertain. V was cut by 5 bases and J by 13 bases, with 15 bases left in between. Per the germline V gene, CDR1 is SGHAT and CDR2 is FQNNGV. The CDR3 loop spans 13 amino acids. CDR3 coding DNA: TGTGCCAGCAGCCCAACCACCCCAAAGGTCCTGACTTTC. Its translation: CASSPTTPKVLTF. The full variable domain, in which reference TRBV11-2 and TRBJ2-6 provide the parts outside the CDR3, is EAGVAQSPRYKIIEKRQSVAFWCNPISGHATLYWYQQILGQGPKLLIQFQNNGVVDDSQLPKDRFSAERLKGVDSTLKIQPAKLEDSAVYLCASSPTTPKVLTFGAGSRLTVL.

Here the CDR3 reads CASSLSREGIEQYF. As DNA, the CDR3 is TGCGCCAGCAGCTTGTCCAGGGAGGGCATCGAGCAGTACTTC. The chain recombines TRBV5-1 with TRBJ2-7; 7 positions agree with TRBD2. The CDR3 totals 14 residues. The germline V gene has CDR1 SGHRS and CDR2 YFSETQ. After removal of 1 base from V and 6 bases from J, the junction contained 7 bases not matched to a gene.

V usage is TRBV18 and J usage is TRBJ2-1, with D perhaps matching TRBD1 (6 bases). The CDR3 sequence is 11 residues long. The V gene's germline CDR1 is KGHSH and CDR2 LQKENI. Trimming took off 6 bases at V and 9 bases at J, with 9 bases between the two ends. CDR3 bases: TGTGCCAGCTCCATGGGGGCTGAGCAGTTCTTC. This codes for CASSMGAEQFF.

The V call is TRBV2, the J call TRBJ2-3; the match to TRBD2 covers 10 bases. The CDR3 has 16 amino acids. V trimming: 7 bases; J trimming: 3 bases; junction bases outside the gene matches: 10. Germline lookup yields CDR1 SNHLY and CDR2 FYNNEI. CDR3 sequence reads: CASNLIAGGMTDTQYF. The CDR3 nucleotides read TGTGCCAGCAACCTTATAGCGGGGGGCATGACAGATACGCAGTATTTT. Full variable domain (missing parts from reference TRBV2 and TRBJ2-3): EPEVTQTPSHQVTQMGQEVILRCVPISNHLYFYWYRQILGQKVEFLVSFYNNEISEKSEIFDDQFSVERPDGSNFTLKIRSTKLEDSAMYFCASNLIAGGMTDTQYFGPGTRLTVL.

This chain uses TRBV6-5 with TRBJ1-2, with D unresolved. The CDR3 sequence is 13 residues long. Deletions cut 2 bases from V and 4 bases from J, with 8 bases between. Germline V gives CDR1 MNHEY, CDR2 SVGAGI. In nucleotides, the CDR3 is TGTGCCAGCAGTTACGAGCTGACCTATGGCTACACCTTC. Encoded protein: CASSYELTYGYTF.

The rearrangement joins TRBV13 to TRBJ2-7; TRBD2 might be the D (6 bases). Germline V gene sequence: CDR1 PRHDT, CDR2 FYEKMQ (reference sequence). V was clipped by 0 bases and J by 1 base, with 10 bases between them. The CDR3 spans 15 residues. DNA for the CDR3: TGTGCCAGCAGCTTAGGCTCAGGACTATCCTACGAGCAGTACTTC. Its translation is CASSLGSGLSYEQYF.

The gene calls are TRBV7-8 and TRBJ1-2, with 7 bases matching TRBD1. Germline-derived CDR1 and CDR2 are SGHVS and FQNEAQ. Losses at the gene ends were 5 bases for V and 8 bases for J; bases not matched to a gene: 11. The CDR3 contains 14 residues. The DNA of the CDR3 is TGTGCCAGCAGCACCCAGACAGGGAAGGGCGGCTACACCTTC. Residues: CASSTQTGKGGYTF.

The V and J genes are TRBV15 and TRBJ2-2; 7 nucleotides match TRBD1. The V gene's germline CDR1 is LNHNV and CDR2 YYDKDF (reference sequence). The CDR3 has 14 residues. V trimming: 11 bases; J trimming: 5 bases; junction bases outside the gene matches: 11. CDR3 bases: TGTGCCGCTACTCCAGGGGGAAGTACCGGGGAGCTGTTTTTT. Translating gives CAATPGGSTGELFF.